The 15 T cell receptor beta chains reported below all come from one sample, sequenced in a study of tumor and adjacent non-tumor tissue in lung cancer. RNA was extracted from bulk tissue without any cell sorting. This non-tumor lung sample came from over 3 cm beyond the tumor edge. The library came from three nested PCR rounds adapted from ARM-PCR protocols. TCRdb re-analysed the multiplex PCR reads in MiXCR, keeping a single row per CDR3 protein. The sample holds 90,000 to 100,000 distinct CDR3 sequences, 80% seen once. Sequenced input: distant non-tumor lung tissue. The receptors here all came from a man aged 60 to 75 with small cell lung cancer.

This sequence joins TRBV11-2 and TRBJ2-5; D gene uncertain. CDR1 is SGHAT and CDR2 is FQNNGV in the germline V gene. V was clipped by 4 bases and J by 13 bases, with 16 bases between them. The length of the CDR3 is 12 residues. The chain's CDR3 is CASSSPRRKGYF. CDR3 coding DNA: TGTGCCAGCAGCTCCCCGAGACGGAAAGGGTACTTC.

Concerning this clonotype itself: No conserved phenylalanine or tryptophan ends this CDR3, so it is likely a read error. J is TRBJ2-3 and V is TRBV11-3; 9 bases agree with TRBD2. Germline-derived CDR1 and CDR2 are SGHNT and YENEEA. The CDR3 is made up of 14 amino acids. The CDR3 DNA follows: TGTGCCAGCAGTCAGCGGGAGGAGCGGGATATGCAGTATCTT. Translation: CASSQREERDMQYL.

This clonotype rates as medium-sized (0.01 to 0.1%). V usage is TRBV6-6 and J usage is TRBJ2-2, with a weak D call TRBD2 (5 bases). The CDR3 spans 13 residues. Trimming pared 6 bases from V and 0 bases from J, leaving 5 bases between. Germline V CDR1 and CDR2: MNHNY, SVGAGI (reference sequence). Here the CDR3 reads CASSGTNTGELFF. In nucleotides, the CDR3 is TGTGCCAGCAGCGGGACGAACACCGGGGAGCTGTTTTTT.

As concerns this clonotype: A much larger clone lies one base from this, so it may be a read error. This chain connects TRBV28 to TRBJ2-7, with D hard to call. V lost 6 bases to trimming and J lost 0 bases, with 18 bases between them. This CDR3 region has 16 residues. Germline CDR1 reads MDHEN; CDR2 reads SYDVKM. The CDR3 DNA reads TGTGCCAGCAGCTGGGTAGGGCAGATGCACTCCTACGAGCAGTACTTC. This codes for CASSWVGQMHSYEQYF.

About this clonotype: This is likely a read error, given that the CDR3 carries no conserved phenylalanine or tryptophan at its end. The DNA is omitted, as the CDR3 cannot be located on it reliably, and the CDR3 follows TCRdb's listing. This chain joins TRBV4-2 and TRBJ2-1; the D segment call TRBD2 is taken from the table without a DNA check. Germline assignment: CDR1 LGHNA and CDR2 YNFKEQ. Inclusive of both ends, the CDR3 amounts to 17 amino acids. The CDR3 here is CASSQADYLAGADEQLL.

This clonotype was counted between two and nine times. Relative to the germline gene, one junction end is altered; a read error may explain this. The chain couples TRBV5-5 to TRBJ2-7; 10 nucleotides align to TRBD2. Germline V gives CDR1 SGHKS, CDR2 YYEKEE (reference sequence). This CDR3 is built from 14 residues. The CDR3 DNA is TGTGCCAGCAGCCCTTGGACTAGCGGCTACGAGCGGTACTTC. Amino acid sequence: CASSPWTSGYERYF.

This clonotype was recorded only once. The V call is TRBV13, the J call TRBJ1-6; D is undetermined. The germline gives CDR1 PRHDT, CDR2 FYEKMQ (reference sequence). There are 17 residues in the CDR3. The CDR3 loop is CASNQDDGSSYNSPLHF. In DNA form, the CDR3 reads TGTGCTAGTAACCAAGACGACGGAAGCTCCTATAATTCACCCCTCCACTTT.

The gene calls are TRBV6-6 and TRBJ2-3; weak D call: TRBD2 (6 bases). Germline loops: CDR1 MNHNY, CDR2 SVGAGI (reference sequence). This CDR3 is built from 15 residues. V was pared by 6 bases and J by 8 bases, with 21 bases between. The CDR3: CASRYPAAGPGTQYF. The CDR3 DNA reads as TGTGCCAGCAGATACCCCGCGGCGGGGCCAGGTACGCAGTATTTT.

As regards this clonotype: The junction departs from the called germline gene at one end, perhaps through a read error. J is TRBJ1-5 and V is TRBV11-3; D not certain. Germline V gene lookup returns CDR1 SGHNT and CDR2 YENEEA. There are 13 residues in the CDR3. CDR3: CASSPGSDQPQHF. CDR3 bases: TGTGCCAGCAGCCCGGGAAGTGATCAGCCCCAACATTTT.

The gene calls are TRBV7-9 and TRBJ2-3; 10 nucleotides match TRBD2. This CDR3 has 16 residues. Germline V gives CDR1 SEHNR, CDR2 FQNEAQ (reference sequence). V lost 6 bases to trimming and J lost 12 bases; unmatched junction nucleotides: 18. For the CDR3, the DNA is TGTGCCAGCAGGCGGCTAGCGGGAGCGGGGACAGTTACACAGTATTTT. This codes for CASRRLAGAGTVTQYF.

This clonotype was observed at least ten times. V is TRBV28 and J is TRBJ1-6, with 7 bases aligning to TRBD1. The V gene end was trimmed by 5 bases and the J gene end by 8 bases; junction bases not matched to a gene: 6. Germline loops: CDR1 MDHEN, CDR2 SYDVKM. The CDR3 totals 14 residues. For the CDR3, the DNA is TGTGCCAGCAGTCGAACAGGGGTAGATTCACCCCTCCACTTT. Its protein product is CASSRTGVDSPLHF.

The chain combines TRBV6-1 with TRBJ1-1; TRBD1 matches 7 bases. Germline CDR1 and CDR2: MNHNS and SASEGT. This CDR3 contains 12 residues. CDR3 amino acids: CAGGTEYTEAFF. As DNA, the CDR3 is TGTGCTGGTGGGACAGAGTACACTGAAGCTTTCTTT.

As for this clonotype: A junction end diverges from the germline sequence, so it may reflect a read error. The chain links TRBV11-2 to TRBJ1-1; no clear D. CDR1 SGHAT and CDR2 FQNNGV come from the germline V gene. CDR3 length equals 15 residues. DNA for the CDR3: TGTGCGAGCAGCGGAACTTCCGCACTGAACACTGAAGCTTTCTTT. It specifies CASSGTSALNTEAFF.

Points on this clonotype: The germline gene is not matched at one end of the junction; a read error may be the cause. The rearrangement uses TRBV28 and TRBJ2-7, with a possible D match to TRBD1 (5 bases). The germline gives CDR1 MDHEN, CDR2 SYDVKM. The CDR3 extends over 14 amino acids. The CDR3 bases are TGTGTCAGCATTAGGGGAACAGAGAAGCACGAGCAGTACTTC. Translation gives CVSIRGTEKHEQYF.

This clonotype was seen many times. The chain uses TRBV6-5 and TRBJ1-3; no definite D call. V was pared by 2 bases and J by 5 bases, with 1 base between. From germline, CDR1 is MNHEY and CDR2 SVGAGI. This CDR3 comprises 11 residues. In DNA form, the CDR3 reads TGTGCCAGCAGTTACCGAAACACCATATATTTT. As protein: CASSYRNTIYF.